One and the same sample provided the 17 T cell receptor beta chains below, sequenced in a study of early T cells in non-severe SARS-CoV-2 infection. TCRdb called the 5' RACE reads again in MiXCR, with one record for every CDR3 protein. The sample lists around 72,000 distinct CDR3 sequences, around 9.1% occurring once. Specimen: whole blood, collected at baseline. Receptors were obtained from an adult who was a healthcare worker with PCR-confirmed SARS-CoV-2 infection or an uninfected control (not recorded which).

The chain combines TRBV6-6 with TRBJ1-2; 7 bases are a match to TRBD1. Germline CDR1 is MNHNY and CDR2 is SVGAGI (reference sequence). V shed 4 bases, J shed 5 bases, and the junction held 7 bases outside the gene matches. The CDR3 extends over 14 amino acids. The CDR3: CASSSPTGTYGYTF. In nucleotides, the CDR3 is TGTGCCAGCAGTTCCCCGACAGGGACGTATGGCTACACCTTC.

The chain couples TRBV6-1 to TRBJ2-7; D is ambiguous. The germline V gene encodes CDR1 MNHNS and CDR2 SASEGT. The ends were cut back, 8 bases at V and 3 bases at J, with 11 bases in the middle. The CDR3 is 12 amino acids. CDR3 sequence: CASAEIGYEQYF. DNA of the CDR3: TGTGCCAGCGCTGAAATCGGCTACGAGCAGTACTTC.

This clonotype has ten or more counts. The chain employs TRBV10-3 and TRBJ2-2; 9 bases are shared with TRBD1. V gave up 4 bases and J gave up 2 bases; unmatched junction bases: 5. CDR1 and CDR2 (germline): ENHRY, SYGVKD. The CDR3 has 16 residues. CDR3 region: CAISAGQGTNTGELFF. CDR3 bases: TGTGCCATCAGTGCTGGACAGGGGACTAACACCGGGGAGCTGTTTTTT.

The chain combines TRBV20-1 with TRBJ2-7, with TRBD1 identical over 7 bases. J lost 0 bases, V lost 6 bases, and 11 bases had no gene match. The CDR3 extends over 15 amino acids. Germline CDR1 DFQATT, CDR2 SNEGSKA (reference sequence). This CDR3 is CSAMVLGTDSYEQYF. The CDR3 DNA is TGCAGTGCAATGGTCTTGGGGACAGACTCCTACGAGCAGTACTTC.

This clonotype appeared a few times. This chain links TRBV7-2 with TRBJ2-7; D gene ambiguous. V lost 3 bases, J lost 2 bases, and 8 bases lay in between. There are 13 residues in the CDR3. Germline lookup yields CDR1 SGHTA and CDR2 FQGNSA. CDR3 nucleotide sequence: TGTGCCAGCAGCTTGTCGGCGCCCTACGAGCAGTACTTC. It specifies CASSLSAPYEQYF.

This clonotype has a count of ten or more. The V and J genes are TRBV19 and TRBJ1-2; TRBD1 agrees at 10 bases. Per the germline V gene, CDR1 is LNHDA and CDR2 is SQIVND (reference sequence). The V and J ends lost 7 bases and 6 bases, in that order; junction bases with no gene match: 5. The CDR3 totals 13 residues. The chain's CDR3 is CASIGQGVDGYTF. Written as DNA, the CDR3 is TGTGCCAGTATCGGACAGGGGGTGGATGGCTACACCTTC.

The rearrangement joins TRBV5-6 to TRBJ1-2; D is unresolved. Germline V lookup: CDR1 SGHDT, CDR2 YYEEEE. The CDR3 runs 13 residues. Trimming stripped 2 bases from V and 0 bases from J, with 5 bases between. Written as DNA, the CDR3 is TGTGCCAGCAGCTTTCCAGCTAACTATGGCTACACCTTC. Translated: CASSFPANYGYTF.

V usage is TRBV10-3 and J usage is TRBJ1-6; possible D gene TRBD1, 5 bases. There are 13 residues in the CDR3. Trimming stripped 6 bases from V and 7 bases from J, with 10 bases between. Germline CDR1 is ENHRY and CDR2 is SYGVKD. DNA for the CDR3: TGTGCCATCAGGGCAGGGCCCAATTCACCCCTCCACTTT. Protein product: CAIRAGPNSPLHF.

This clonotype was observed a handful of times. The chain carries TRBV6-5 and TRBJ2-3, with a tentative D call TRBD1 (5 bases). CDR3 length: 14 amino acids. V lost 2 bases and J lost 3, with 9 bases in between. CDR1 is MNHEY, CDR2 SVGAGI, per germline. This chain's CDR3 is CASSYRGATDTQYF. As DNA, the CDR3 is TGTGCCAGCAGTTACAGGGGTGCGACAGATACGCAGTATTTT.

The CDR3 sequence: CASSLDIGTSYNEQFF. The CDR3 coding sequence is TGTGCCAGCAGCTTGGATATCGGCACCTCCTACAATGAGCAGTTCTTC. This chain connects TRBV5-4 to TRBJ2-1; the D is unclear. Germline V gene sequence: CDR1 SGHNT, CDR2 YYREEE (reference sequence). The ends were cut back, 0 bases at V and 0 bases at J, with 10 bases in the middle. The CDR3 loop spans 16 amino acids.

The sample holds a few counts of this clonotype. V usage is TRBV6-6 and J usage is TRBJ2-1; D not certain. The V gene lost 6 bases and the J gene lost 0 bases, with 9 bases spanning the gap. CDR1 and CDR2 from the germline V gene are MNHNY and SVGAGI (reference sequence). The CDR3 has 14 amino acids. CDR3 nucleotide sequence: TGTGCCAGCAGAGGGTCCGGCTCCTACAATGAGCAGTTCTTC. This translates into CASRGSGSYNEQFF.

This clonotype was seen ten or more times. This chain uses TRBV7-6 with TRBJ2-5, with no clear D. V lost 4 bases, J lost 4 bases, and 10 bases lay in between. Germline V CDR1 and CDR2: SGHVS, FNYEAQ. This CDR3 has 13 amino acids. The CDR3 DNA follows: TGTGCCAGCAGCTCTCTAAAGGTAGAGACCCAGTACTTC. The encoded protein is CASSSLKVETQYF. Based on the CDR3 plus reference TRBV7-6 and TRBJ2-5, the full variable domain is GAGVSQSPRYKVTKRGQDVALRCDPISGHVSLYWYRQALGQGPEFLTYFNYEAQQDKSGLPNDRFSAERPEGSISTLTIQRTEQRDSAMYRCASSSLKVETQYFGPGTRLLVL.

This rearrangement joins TRBV12-3 or TRBV12-4 to TRBJ1-3, with D hard to call. The CDR3 sequence is 13 residues long. V gave up 3 bases and J gave up 2 bases, with 5 bases separating them. For the CDR3, the DNA is TGTGCCAGCAGTTTGATAACTGGAAACACCATATATTTT. The encoded protein is CASSLITGNTIYF.

The chain has TRBV10-1 and TRBJ2-3; D not resolved. CDR3 length: 14 residues. Trimming removed 4 bases at V and 1 base at J, with 9 bases between. The V gene's germline CDR1 is WNHNN and CDR2 SYGVQD (reference sequence). The CDR3 nucleotides are TGCGCCAGCAGTGCCTACGGAGGCACAGATACGCAGTATTTT. Amino acids: CASSAYGGTDTQYF.

The rearrangement joins TRBV5-6 to TRBJ2-7; D is perhaps TRBD1 (5 bases). Between the trimmed V and J ends, which lost 4 bases and 0 bases, there was a span of 14 bases. Germline-derived CDR1 and CDR2 are SGHDT and YYEEEE. The CDR3 length is 15 residues. The CDR3 here is CASSRKPDTSYEQYF. The CDR3 coding sequence is TGTGCCAGCAGCCGAAAGCCGGACACCTCCTACGAGCAGTACTTC.

This clonotype was recorded at least ten times. The CDR3 DNA is TGTGCCAGCAGTTTAGGTGGCACCGGGACTGAAGCTTTCTTT. Protein product: CASSLGGTGTEAFF. V and J are TRBV12-3 or TRBV12-4 and TRBJ1-1; D uncertain. The CDR3 is 14 residues long. Trimming removed 1 base from V and 5 bases from J, with 11 bases in between.

This clonotype was found a few times. The chain links TRBV21-1 to TRBJ2-4. TRBV21-1 is deemed a pseudogene. The CDR3 extends over 14 amino acids. In DNA form, the CDR3 reads TGTGCCAGCAGCAGACGGACAGCAAAAAACATTCAGTACTTC. Its protein product is CASSRRTAKNIQYF.